These 5 T cell receptor beta chains share one sample of origin, sequenced in a study of OX40 agonist ivuxolimab in advanced cancers. Sequencing was performed with immunoSEQ multiplex PCR; in TCRdb, only in-frame clones are kept and a portion is missing. Among tens of thousands of clones, 90% were seen once, and the ten largest hold approximately 0.5%. Sequenced material: CD4+ or CD8+ T cells sorted from blood, taken in a trial of the OX40 agonist ivuxolimab. Receptors were obtained from an adult with an advanced solid tumor such as melanoma, head and neck, liver or kidney cancer.

The rearrangement links TRBV6-5 to TRBJ2-3, with a possible D match to TRBD2 (6 bases). The CDR3 spans 14 residues. Germline values: CDR1 MNHEY, CDR2 SVGAGI. V was cut by 7 bases and J by 2 bases, with 13 bases left in between. Here the CDR3 DNA reads TGTGCCAGCACGGGGGACCCCGACACAGATACGCAGTATTTT. Amino acid sequence: CASTGDPDTDTQYF.

This clone showed up just a few times. The V call is TRBV6-5, the J call TRBJ2-7; no reliable D call. Trimming stripped 8 bases from V and 6 bases from J, with 11 bases between. CDR1 and CDR2 from the germline V gene are MNHEY and SVGAGI. The CDR3 loop spans 11 amino acids. This CDR3 reads CASSRQSEQYF. In nucleotides, the CDR3 is TGTGCCAGCTCCAGGCAGTCCGAGCAGTACTTC.

J is TRBJ2-7 and V is TRBV18, with unresolved D. CDR1 and CDR2 (germline): KGHSH, LQKENI. The CDR3 length is 16 residues. V was pared by 3 bases and J by 6 bases, with 21 bases between. For the CDR3, the DNA is TGTGCCAGCTCACCGATTTTAGTCAGTCTACAAGGCGAGCAGTACTTC. This encodes CASSPILVSLQGEQYF.

This chain connects TRBV4-1 to TRBJ1-3; 8 positions match TRBD1. This CDR3 is 18 amino acids long. CDR1 is MGHRA and CDR2 is YSYEKL in the germline V gene. Trimming at V came to 2 bases and at J to 3 bases, leaving 12 bases not matched to a gene. The CDR3 bases are TGCGCCAGCAGCCAACCTGACAGGGGAGAAGTGATTGGAAACACCATATATTTT. Its translation is CASSQPDRGEVIGNTIYF.

V gene TRBV5-1 combines with J gene TRBJ2-7; the match to TRBD1 covers 7 bases. CDR1 SGHRS and CDR2 YFSETQ come from the germline V gene. The V and J ends lost 3 bases and 7 bases, in that order; junction bases with no gene match: 13. CDR3 length: 15 amino acids. CDR3 coding DNA: TGCGCCAGCAGCTCGGACAGGATAGGTGGGGAAGAGCAGTACTTC. It codes for CASSSDRIGGEEQYF.